Listed below are T cell receptor beta chains from one sample, sequenced in a study of T cells in Graves' hyperthyroidism and ophthalmopathy. Using its own MiXCR run on the multiplex PCR reads, TCRdb lists one record per CDR3 protein. The sample lists approximately 370,000 distinct CDR3 sequences, approximately 15% occurring once. The specimen sequenced was blood. These receptors originate from a woman aged 25 to 45 with Graves' hyperthyroidism. Each CDR3 is given with its conserved first and last residue. D genes are given only for firm matches. Size is stated for part of the rows, as once, few or many counts, or as a class when the clone is expanded.

d_gene,j_gene,abundance,len,v_gene,CDR3aa,CDR3nt
-,TRBJ1-2,few,14,TRBV7-3,CASSPGQISGGYTF,TGTGCCAGCAGCCCAGGACAGATATCAGGCGGCTACACCTTC
-,TRBJ2-7,many,17,TRBV28,CASSPWDSLNDPYEQYF,TGTGCCAGCAGTCCATGGGACTCCCTGAACGACCCCTACGAGCAGTACTTC
-,TRBJ2-1,once,18,TRBV12-3/TRBV12-4,CASSRLPLWADTYNEQFF,TGTGCCAGCAGTCGTCTTCCCCTATGGGCCGACACCTACAATGAGCAGTTCTTC
TRBD1,TRBJ1-3,-,17,TRBV5-1,CASSLVGQGTSGNTIYF,TGCGCCAGCAGCTTGGTGGGACAGGGTACATCTGGAAACACCATATATTTT
TRBD2,TRBJ2-1,many,16,TRBV5-1,CASSLVAGVHYNEQFF,TGCGCCAGCAGCTTGGTGGCGGGAGTACATTACAATGAGCAGTTCTTC
-,TRBJ2-7,few,12,TRBV20-1,CSAVRPPYEQYF,TGCAGTGCAGTGAGGCCACCATACGAGCAGTACTTC
TRBD1,TRBJ2-7,many,15,TRBV12-3/TRBV12-4,CASSGPGQGMGEQYF,TGTGCCAGCAGTGGCCCGGGACAGGGGATGGGCGAGCAGTACTTC
TRBD1,TRBJ2-3,few,17,TRBV5-1,CASSLSYRGLVTDTQYF,TGCGCCAGCAGCTTATCCTACAGGGGGCTCGTCACAGATACGCAGTATTTT
-,TRBJ2-7,-,14,TRBV20-1,CSAIRLVSSYEQYF,TGCAGTGCTATCCGACTCGTTAGCTCCTACGAGCAGTACTTC
-,TRBJ2-4,many,15,TRBV28,CASSRMTGTKNIQYF,TGTGCCAGCAGTCGGATGACAGGAACCAAAAACATTCAGTACTTC
TRBD1,TRBJ1-5,few,15,TRBV9,CASSATGQGNQPQHF,TGTGCCAGCAGCGCGACGGGACAGGGCAATCAGCCCCAGCATTTT
TRBD1,TRBJ1-1,-,15,TRBV10-3,CAINGQGQGNTEAFF,TGTGCCATCAATGGACAGGGACAGGGGAACACTGAAGCTTTCTTT
-,TRBJ2-7,many,13,TRBV11-1,CASSGTKRLEQYF,TGTGCCAGCAGCGGGACGAAACGTTTGGAGCAGTACTTC
-,TRBJ2-2,-,15,TRBV4-1,CASSQNPRGTGELFF,TGCGCCAGCAGCCAAAATCCCCGGGGCACCGGGGAGCTGTTTTTT
-,TRBJ2-7,many,13,TRBV3-1,CASSQGNAYEQYF,TGTGCCAGCAGCCAAGGCAATGCCTACGAGCAGTACTTC
-,TRBJ2-3,many,15,TRBV3-1,CASSQVGGASDTQYF,TGTGCCAGCAGCCAAGTCGGGGGCGCGTCAGATACGCAGTATTTT
-,TRBJ2-2,many,16,TRBV2,CATGETRPANTGELFF,TGTGCAACGGGGGAGACAAGGCCTGCGAACACCGGGGAGCTGTTTTTT
-,TRBJ2-1,-,15,TRBV9,CASSVVGGVWDEQFF,TGTGCCAGCAGCGTAGTAGGCGGGGTCTGGGATGAGCAGTTCTTC
-,TRBJ1-1,many,13,TRBV2,CASSEVGDTEAFF,TGTGCCAGCAGTGAAGTCGGGGACACTGAAGCTTTCTTT
TRBD1,TRBJ1-1,few,11,TRBV19,CASSIGQGTFF,TGTGCCAGTAGTATCGGACAGGGTACTTTCTTT
TRBD1,TRBJ2-3,-,15,TRBV11-1,CASEKGASHTDTQYF,TGTGCCAGCGAAAAGGGGGCCTCACACACAGATACGCAGTATTTT
TRBD2,TRBJ2-3,many,15,TRBV7-8,CASSPGGPRADTQYF,TGTGCCAGCAGCCCGGGAGGGCCGCGGGCAGATACGCAGTATTTT
-,TRBJ1-1,many,14,TRBV11-2,CASSLEGSYTEAFF,TGTGCCAGCAGCTTAGAGGGGAGCTACACTGAAGCTTTCTTT
TRBD1,TRBJ1-2,many,14,TRBV7-9,CASSRGTGDSGYTF,TGTGCCAGCAGCCGAGGGACAGGCGATTCTGGCTACACCTTC
-,TRBJ1-1,many,13,TRBV12-3/TRBV12-4,CASTIKGNTEAFF,TGTGCCAGCACCATCAAGGGGAACACTGAAGCTTTCTTT
-,TRBJ2-3,many,13,TRBV12-3/TRBV12-4,CASSSDVTDTQYF,TGTGCCAGCAGTTCGGACGTCACAGATACGCAGTATTTT
-,TRBJ2-1,many,14,TRBV20-1,CSASVRRRGNEQFF,TGCAGTGCTAGCGTGCGGAGGCGCGGAAATGAGCAGTTCTTC